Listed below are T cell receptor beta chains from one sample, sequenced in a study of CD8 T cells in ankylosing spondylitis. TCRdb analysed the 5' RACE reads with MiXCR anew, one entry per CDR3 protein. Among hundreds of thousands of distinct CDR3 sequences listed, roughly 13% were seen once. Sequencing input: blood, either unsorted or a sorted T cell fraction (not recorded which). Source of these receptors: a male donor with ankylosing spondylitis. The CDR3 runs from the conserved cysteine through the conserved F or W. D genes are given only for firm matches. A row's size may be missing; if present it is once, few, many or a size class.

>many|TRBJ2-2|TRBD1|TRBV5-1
TGCGCCAGCAGCCTAACAGGGGGCCCCGGGGAGCTGTTTTTT
CASSLTGGPGELFF
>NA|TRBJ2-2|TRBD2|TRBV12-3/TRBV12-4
TGTGCCAGCAGCCGACTAGCGGCCCAAACCGGGGAGCTGTTTTTT
CASSRLAAQTGELFF
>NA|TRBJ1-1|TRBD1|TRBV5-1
TGCGCCAGCAGCGCTCGGACAGGGGGCGCCTCTGAAGCTTTCTTT
CASSARTGGASEAFF
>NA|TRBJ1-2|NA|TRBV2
TGTGCCAGCAGTGATGGGGGGACAAGGGGCCGGCGAGATGGCTACACCTTC
CASSDGGTRGRRDGYTF
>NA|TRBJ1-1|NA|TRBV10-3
TGTGTCATCAGTGAGTCTCTTGGGACGGTGAACACTGAAGCTTTCTTT
CVISESLGTVNTEAFF
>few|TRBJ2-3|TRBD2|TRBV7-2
TGTGCCAGCAGCCTGGGACTAGCGGGAGGGGCAGATACGCAGTATTTT
CASSLGLAGGADTQYF
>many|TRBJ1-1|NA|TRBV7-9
TGTGCCAGCAGCTCATTGGTGGCTTTCTTT
CASSSLVAFF
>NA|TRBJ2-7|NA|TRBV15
TGTGCCACCAGCAGAGACGTCCTCCACGAGCAGTACTTC
CATSRDVLHEQYF
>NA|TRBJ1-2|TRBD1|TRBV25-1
TGTGCCAGCAGGCCCACAGGGGGCACTAGTGGCTACACCTTC
CASRPTGGTSGYTF
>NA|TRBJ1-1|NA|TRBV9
TGTGCCAGCAGCGAGAGGGGCTATAACACTGAAGCTTTCTTT
CASSERGYNTEAFF
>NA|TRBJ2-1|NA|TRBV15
TGTGCCACCAGCAGAGATCGTGAGAGGTTCCATGAGCAGTTCTTC
CATSRDRERFHEQFF
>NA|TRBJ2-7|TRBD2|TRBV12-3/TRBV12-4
TGTGCCTGCAGTTTAAGTGGGGGGACTAGCGGTTTCTACGAGCAGTACTTC
CACSLSGGTSGFYEQYF
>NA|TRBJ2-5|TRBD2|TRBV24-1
TGTGCCACCAGTGATTATACAGCGGGAGTGAGAGAGACCCAGTACTTC
CATSDYTAGVRETQYF
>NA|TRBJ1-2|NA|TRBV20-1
TGCAGTGCTAGAGATCGAAGGGAGCTAGGGGGCTACACCTTC
CSARDRRELGGYTF
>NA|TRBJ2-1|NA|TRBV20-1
TGCAGTGCCGAAAGGAACAATGAGCAGTTCTTC
CSAERNNEQFF
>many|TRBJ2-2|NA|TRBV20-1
TGCAGTGCTAGTCCGTCAGGCACCGGGGAGCTGTTTTTT
CSASPSGTGELFF
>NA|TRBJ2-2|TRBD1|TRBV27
TGTGCCAGCACCAGACAGGGGGCGAACGGGGAGCTGTTTTTT
CASTRQGANGELFF
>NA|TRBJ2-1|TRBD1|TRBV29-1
TGCAGCGTTGGGGAAGGGACAGGGTCGAATGAGCAGTTCTTC
CSVGEGTGSNEQFF
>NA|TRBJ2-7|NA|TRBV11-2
TGTGCCAGCAGCGTCCTGCCCTACAAGCAGTACTTC
CASSVLPYKQYF
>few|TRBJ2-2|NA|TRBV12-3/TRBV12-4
TGTGCCAGCAGTTTAGAACCGACATGGGGGCTGTTTTTT
CASSLEPTWGLFF
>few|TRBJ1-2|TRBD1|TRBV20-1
TGCAGTGCTATGGGAGGACAGGGAGCTAACTATGGCTACACCTTC
CSAMGGQGANYGYTF
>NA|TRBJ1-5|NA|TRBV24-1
TGTGCCACCAGTGACCCCTGGGACCGGGGCCCCCAGCATTTT
CATSDPWDRGPQHF
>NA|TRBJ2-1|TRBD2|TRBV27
TGTGCCAGCAGTTTCATTAGGACTAGCGGGAGTGGGAGTGAGCAGTTCTTC
CASSFIRTSGSGSEQFF
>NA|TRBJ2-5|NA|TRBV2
TGTGCCAGCAGTAAAAGGGCAGGGGTCGGAGAGACCCAGTACTTC
CASSKRAGVGETQYF
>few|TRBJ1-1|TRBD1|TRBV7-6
TGTGCCAGCAGCCTAATTACAGGGGGGAAGACTGAAGCTTTCTTT
CASSLITGGKTEAFF
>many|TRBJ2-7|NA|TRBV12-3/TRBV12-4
TGTGCCAGCAGTTTTCTAGCGTCGAGCTCCTACGAGCAGTACTTC
CASSFLASSSYEQYF
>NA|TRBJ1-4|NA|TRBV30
TGTGCCTGGAGTAGGCAAAACAGGGAATGGGAAAAACTGTTTTTT
CAWSRQNREWEKLFF
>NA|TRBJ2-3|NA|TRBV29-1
TGCAGCGTTGAGGAAATTCCCAGCACAGATACGCAGTATTTT
CSVEEIPSTDTQYF
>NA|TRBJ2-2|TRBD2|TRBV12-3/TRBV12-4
TGTGCCAGCAGACTAGCGGGAGAGTCCGGGGAGCTGTTTTTT
CASRLAGESGELFF
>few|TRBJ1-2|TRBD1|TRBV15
TGTGCCACCAGCCGGGACAGGGTCGATGGCTACACCTTC
CATSRDRVDGYTF
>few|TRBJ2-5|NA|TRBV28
TGTGCCAGCAGTTCTCCTACAGGGATCGATCAGACCCAGTACTTC
CASSSPTGIDQTQYF
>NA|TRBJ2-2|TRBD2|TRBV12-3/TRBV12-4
TGTGCCAGCACCGGCCCTGGGGCTAGCGGGACCGGGGAGCTGTTTTTT
CASTGPGASGTGELFF
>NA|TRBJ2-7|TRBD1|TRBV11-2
TGTGCCAGCAGCTTGGGACAGCTCAACTCCTACGAGCAGTACTTC
CASSLGQLNSYEQYF
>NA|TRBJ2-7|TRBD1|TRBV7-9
TGTGCCAGCAGCTTAGTGGCCCGACAGGGGGCCTACGAGCAGTACTTC
CASSLVARQGAYEQYF
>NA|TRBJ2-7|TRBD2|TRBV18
TGTGCCAGCTCACCATCCGGGACTAGCGGGAGGGGGTACGAGCAGTACTTC
CASSPSGTSGRGYEQYF
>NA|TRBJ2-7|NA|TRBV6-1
TGTGCCTTGCAGTCCGATAGGGGTTCGGCCTACGAGCAGTACTTC
CALQSDRGSAYEQYF
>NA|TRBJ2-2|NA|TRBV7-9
TGTGCCAGCAGCTTAGAGCCAGCCCTCACCGGGGAGCTGTTTTTT
CASSLEPALTGELFF
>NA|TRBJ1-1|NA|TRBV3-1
TGTGCCAGCAGCCAAGCCCCTCCTGGGAGGCCGAACACTGAAGCTTTCTTT
CASSQAPPGRPNTEAFF
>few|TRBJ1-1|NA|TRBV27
TGTGCCAGCAGTTTATTGGGGGGTTCGACTTTCTTT
CASSLLGGSTFF
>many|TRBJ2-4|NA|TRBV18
TGTGCCAGCTCACGGATAAAAGGAACCGCGGGGCTGGCCAAAAACATTCAGTACTTC
CASSRIKGTAGLAKNIQYF
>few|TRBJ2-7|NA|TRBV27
TGTGCCAGCAGTTCAGGTGCCTCCTACGGGCAGTACTTC
CASSSGASYGQYF
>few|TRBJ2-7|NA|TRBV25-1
TGTGCCAGCAGTGATAGGCTTGATGAGCAGTACTTC
CASSDRLDEQYF
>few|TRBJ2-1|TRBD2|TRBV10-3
TGTGCCATCAGTGGGGGGGGGAAAGGGTCCTACAATGAGCAGTTCTTC
CAISGGGKGSYNEQFF
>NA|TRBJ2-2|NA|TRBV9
TGTGCCAGCATACGTGGCCCATCCGGCGACACCGGGGAGCTGTTTTTT
CASIRGPSGDTGELFF